This record concerns one TCR beta chain sequence. Its target is unknown. Primers: 60 Vbeta forward and 13 Jbeta reverse. Clones were read by immunoSEQ multiplex PCR, and TCRdb kept only the in-frame ones, dropping some. The table includes about 130,000 clones, about 83% detected once. Per the germline V gene, CDR1 is SEHNR and CDR2 is FQNEAQ (reference sequence). The CDR3 covers 12 residues. V was shortened by 5 bases and J by 7 bases, with 11 bases between the two germline ends. This sample is drawn from a study of cytomegalovirus exposure and HLA in healthy donors. Study results and caveats: Some highly shared sequence variants likely arose as a pipeline artifact. According to the study, 180 or so TCR beta chains were cytomegalovirus-associated. In presence/absence analyses, roughly uniform sequencing depth across donors was assumed. Most TCR sequences were rare, but some public TCRs occurred in many donors.

The TCR sequence derives from a woman between 40 and 55 years old in good health and CMV-seropositive. Input material: PBMCs. The V and J genes are TRBV7-9 and TRBJ1-1; D uncertain. The DNA for the CDR3 is TGTGCCAGCAGCGTACGGCCGGGTGAAGCTTTCTTT. Amino acid sequence: CASSVRPGEAFF.